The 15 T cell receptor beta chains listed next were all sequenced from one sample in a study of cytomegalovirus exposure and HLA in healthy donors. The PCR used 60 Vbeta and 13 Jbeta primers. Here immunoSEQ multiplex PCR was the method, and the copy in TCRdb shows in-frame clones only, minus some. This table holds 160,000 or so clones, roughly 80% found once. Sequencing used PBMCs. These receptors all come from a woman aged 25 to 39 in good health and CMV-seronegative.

DNA of the CDR3: TGCGCCAGCAGCTTTGGTGGCACTGGGGCCAACGTCCTGACTTTC. This sequence encodes CASSFGGTGANVLTF. The rearrangement uses TRBV5-1 and TRBJ2-6; D is unclear. The CDR3 extends over 15 amino acids. V lost 2 bases to trimming and J lost 2 bases, with 8 bases between them. In germline, CDR1 is SGHRS, CDR2 YFSETQ.

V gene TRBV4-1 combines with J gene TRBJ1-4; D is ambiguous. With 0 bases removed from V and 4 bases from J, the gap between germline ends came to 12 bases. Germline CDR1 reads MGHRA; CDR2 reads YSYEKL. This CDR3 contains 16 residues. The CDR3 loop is CASSQDQAGLNEKLFF. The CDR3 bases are TGCGCCAGCAGCCAAGATCAGGCAGGACTTAATGAAAAACTGTTTTTT.

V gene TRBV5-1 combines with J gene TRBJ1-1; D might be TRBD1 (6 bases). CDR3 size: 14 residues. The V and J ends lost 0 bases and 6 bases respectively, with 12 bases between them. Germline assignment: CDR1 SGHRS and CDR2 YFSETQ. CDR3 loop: CASSLAAGVAEAFF. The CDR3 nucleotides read TGCGCCAGCAGCTTGGCGGCAGGGGTGGCTGAAGCTTTCTTT.

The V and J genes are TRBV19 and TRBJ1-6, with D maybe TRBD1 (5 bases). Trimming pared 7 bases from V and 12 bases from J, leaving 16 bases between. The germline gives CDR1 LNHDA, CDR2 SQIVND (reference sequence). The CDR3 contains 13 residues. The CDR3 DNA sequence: TGTGCCAGTATAGGTCCGGACAAGGGACCCCTCCACTTT. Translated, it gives CASIGPDKGPLHF.

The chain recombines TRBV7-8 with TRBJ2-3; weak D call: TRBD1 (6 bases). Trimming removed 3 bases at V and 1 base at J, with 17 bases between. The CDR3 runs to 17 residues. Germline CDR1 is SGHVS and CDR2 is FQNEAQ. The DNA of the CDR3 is TGTGCCAGCAGCTTCGATCCCTGGACAGCGGGCACAGATACGCAGTATTTT. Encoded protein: CASSFDPWTAGTDTQYF.

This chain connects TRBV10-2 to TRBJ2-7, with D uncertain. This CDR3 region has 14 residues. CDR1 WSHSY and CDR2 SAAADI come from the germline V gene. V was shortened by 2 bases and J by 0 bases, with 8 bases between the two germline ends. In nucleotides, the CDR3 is TGCGCCAGCAGTGAGCAGACTTCCTCCTACGAGCAGTACTTC. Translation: CASSEQTSSYEQYF.

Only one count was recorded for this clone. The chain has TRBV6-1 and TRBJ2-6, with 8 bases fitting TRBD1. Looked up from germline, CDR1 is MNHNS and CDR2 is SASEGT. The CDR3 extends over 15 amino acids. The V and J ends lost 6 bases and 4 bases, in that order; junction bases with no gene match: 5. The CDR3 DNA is TGTGCCAGCAGGAGACAGGGGAGCGGGGCCAACGTCCTGACTTTC. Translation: CASRRQGSGANVLTF.

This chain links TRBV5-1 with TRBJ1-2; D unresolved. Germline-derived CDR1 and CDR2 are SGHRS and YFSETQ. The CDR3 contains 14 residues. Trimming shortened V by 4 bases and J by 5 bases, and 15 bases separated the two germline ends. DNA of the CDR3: TGCGCCAGCAGCCCCCTTGGGCAAGGTTATGGCTACACCTTC. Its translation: CASSPLGQGYGYTF.

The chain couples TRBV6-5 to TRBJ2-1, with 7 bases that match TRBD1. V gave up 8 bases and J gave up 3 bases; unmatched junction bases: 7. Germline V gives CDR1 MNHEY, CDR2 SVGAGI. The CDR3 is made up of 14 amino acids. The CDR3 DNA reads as TGTGCCAGCTCGCACAGGGGTTTCTACAATGAGCAGTTCTTC. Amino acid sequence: CASSHRGFYNEQFF.

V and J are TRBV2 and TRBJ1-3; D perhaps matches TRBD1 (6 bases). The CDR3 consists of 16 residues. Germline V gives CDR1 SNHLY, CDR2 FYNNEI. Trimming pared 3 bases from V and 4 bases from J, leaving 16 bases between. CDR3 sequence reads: CASSDQQGLGGNTIYF. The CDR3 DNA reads TGTGCCAGCAGTGATCAACAGGGATTAGGCGGAAACACCATATATTTT. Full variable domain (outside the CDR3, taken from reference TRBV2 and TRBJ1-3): EPEVTQTPSHQVTQMGQEVILRCVPISNHLYFYWYRQILGQKVEFLVSFYNNEISEKSEIFDDQFSVERPDGSNFTLKIRSTKLEDSAMYFCASSDQQGLGGNTIYFGEGSWLTVV.

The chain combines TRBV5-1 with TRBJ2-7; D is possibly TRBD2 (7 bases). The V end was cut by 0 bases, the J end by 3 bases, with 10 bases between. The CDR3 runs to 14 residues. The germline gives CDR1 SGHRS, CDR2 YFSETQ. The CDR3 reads CASSLEGGDYEQYF. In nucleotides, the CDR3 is TGCGCCAGCAGCTTGGAGGGGGGGGACTACGAGCAGTACTTC.

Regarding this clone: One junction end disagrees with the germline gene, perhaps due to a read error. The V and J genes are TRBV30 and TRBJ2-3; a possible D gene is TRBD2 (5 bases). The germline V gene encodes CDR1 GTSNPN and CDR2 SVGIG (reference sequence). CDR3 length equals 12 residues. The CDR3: CAWSVASAGEHF. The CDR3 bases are TGTGCCTGGAGTGTTGCCAGCGCCGGGGAGCATTTT.

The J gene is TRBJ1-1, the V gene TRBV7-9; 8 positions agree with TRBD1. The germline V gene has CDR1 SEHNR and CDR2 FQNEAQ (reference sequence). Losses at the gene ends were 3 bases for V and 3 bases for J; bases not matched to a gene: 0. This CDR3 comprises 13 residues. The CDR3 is CASSLTGDTEAFF. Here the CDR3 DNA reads TGTGCCAGCAGCTTGACAGGGGACACTGAAGCTTTCTTT.

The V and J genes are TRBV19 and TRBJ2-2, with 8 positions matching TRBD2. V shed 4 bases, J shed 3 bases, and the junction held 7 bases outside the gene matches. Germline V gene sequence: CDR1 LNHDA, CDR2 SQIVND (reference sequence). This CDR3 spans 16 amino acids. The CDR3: CASSKAGAYDTGELFF. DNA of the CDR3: TGTGCCAGTAGTAAAGCGGGGGCGTATGACACCGGGGAGCTGTTTTTT. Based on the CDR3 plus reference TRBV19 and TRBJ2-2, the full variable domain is DGGITQSPKYLFRKEGQNVTLSCEQNLNHDAMYWYRQDPGQGLRLIYYSQIVNDFQKGDIAEGYSVSREKKESFPLTVTSAQKNPTAFYLCASSKAGAYDTGELFFGEGSRLTVL.

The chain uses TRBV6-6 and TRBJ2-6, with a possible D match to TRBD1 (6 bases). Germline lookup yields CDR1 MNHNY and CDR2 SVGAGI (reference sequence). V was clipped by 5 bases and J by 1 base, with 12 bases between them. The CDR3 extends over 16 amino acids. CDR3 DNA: TGTGCCAGCAGTGCCTCGACAGGTTCTGGGGCCAACGTCCTGACTTTC. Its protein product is CASSASTGSGANVLTF.